This T cell receptor (beta chain) was sequenced during a study of T cells after yellow fever vaccination. General observations from the study: Post-booster repertoires contained most primary-vaccination clones again (roughly 96% CD4, roughly 91% CD8). The secondary response peaked faster, at day 5 versus 15, but was weaker. Shared CD4/CD8 clonotypes were a small share, likely from convergent recombination.

The V gene lost 4 bases and the J gene lost 5 bases, with 14 bases spanning the gap. CDR3 length: 14 residues. Germline CDR1 DFQATT, CDR2 SNEGSKA (reference sequence). The study made its TCR cDNA through 5'RACE template switching. That step introduced a universal primer site along with UMIs. A single record per CDR3 protein comes from TCRdb applying MiXCR to the 5' RACE reads. The sample holds roughly 120,000 distinct CDR3 sequences; 6.5% to 8% are singletons and the top ten take approximately 2.7%. This clonotype was counted at least ten times. What it recognizes is unknown. Sequences were derived from CD4+ T cells sorted from PBMCs, sampled approximately 11 days after the first yellow fever vaccination. The TCR comes from a man in his late teens or twenties who received the YFV17D yellow fever vaccine. J is TRBJ1-4 and V is TRBV20-1; no reliable D call. The CDR3 DNA sequence: TGCAGTGCTACCCGGCCTCAGCCAAATGAAAAACTGTTTTTT. It encodes CSATRPQPNEKLFF.